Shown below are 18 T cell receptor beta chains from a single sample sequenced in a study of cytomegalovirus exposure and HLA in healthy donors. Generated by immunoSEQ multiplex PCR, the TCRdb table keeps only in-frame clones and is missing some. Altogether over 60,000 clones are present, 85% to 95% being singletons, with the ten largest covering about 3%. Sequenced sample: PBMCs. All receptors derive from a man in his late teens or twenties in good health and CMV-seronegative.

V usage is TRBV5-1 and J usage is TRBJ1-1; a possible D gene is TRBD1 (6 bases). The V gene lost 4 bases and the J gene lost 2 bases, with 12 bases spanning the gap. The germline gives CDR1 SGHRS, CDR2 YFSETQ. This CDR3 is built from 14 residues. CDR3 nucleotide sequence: TGCGCCAGCAGCAACTTCAGGGGCAACACTGAAGCTTTCTTT. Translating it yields CASSNFRGNTEAFF.

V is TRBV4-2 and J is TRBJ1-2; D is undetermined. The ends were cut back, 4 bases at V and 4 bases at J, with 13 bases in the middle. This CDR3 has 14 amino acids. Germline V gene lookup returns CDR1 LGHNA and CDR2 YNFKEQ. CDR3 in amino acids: CASSPGEPFYGYTF. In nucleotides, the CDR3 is TGTGCCAGCAGCCCAGGCGAGCCCTTCTATGGCTACACCTTC.

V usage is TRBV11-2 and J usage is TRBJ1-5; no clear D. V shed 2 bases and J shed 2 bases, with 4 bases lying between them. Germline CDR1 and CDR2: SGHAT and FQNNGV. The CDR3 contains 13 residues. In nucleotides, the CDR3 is TGTGCCAGCAGCTTACCAGGCAATCAGCCCCAGCATTTT. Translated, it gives CASSLPGNQPQHF.

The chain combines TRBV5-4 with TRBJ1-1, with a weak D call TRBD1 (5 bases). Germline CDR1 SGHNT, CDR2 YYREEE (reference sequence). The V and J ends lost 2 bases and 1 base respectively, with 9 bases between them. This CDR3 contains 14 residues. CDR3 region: CASSFQGPNTEAFF. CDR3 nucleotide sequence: TGTGCCAGCAGCTTCCAGGGCCCGAACACTGAAGCTTTCTTT.

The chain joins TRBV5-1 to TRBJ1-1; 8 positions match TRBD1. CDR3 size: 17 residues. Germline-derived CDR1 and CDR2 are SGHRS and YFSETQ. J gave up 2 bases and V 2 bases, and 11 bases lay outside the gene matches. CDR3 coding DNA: TGCGCCAGCAGCTTCGCGACAGGGGCTGGGGCTAACACTGAAGCTTTCTTT. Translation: CASSFATGAGANTEAFF.

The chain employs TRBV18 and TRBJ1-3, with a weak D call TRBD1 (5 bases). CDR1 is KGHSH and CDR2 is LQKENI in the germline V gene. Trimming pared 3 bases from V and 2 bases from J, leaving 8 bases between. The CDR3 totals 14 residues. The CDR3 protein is CASSPAGAGNTIYF. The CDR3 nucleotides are TGTGCCAGCTCACCGGCGGGGGCTGGAAACACCATATATTTT.

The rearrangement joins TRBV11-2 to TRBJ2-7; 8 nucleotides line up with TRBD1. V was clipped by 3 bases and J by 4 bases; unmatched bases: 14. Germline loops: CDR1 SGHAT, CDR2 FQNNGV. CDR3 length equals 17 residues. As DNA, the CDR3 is TGTGCCAGCAGCTTGAATGAGTTCGGACAGGGACCTTACGAGCAGTACTTC. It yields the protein CASSLNEFGQGPYEQYF. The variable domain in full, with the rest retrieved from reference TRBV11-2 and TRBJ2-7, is EAGVAQSPRYKIIEKRQSVAFWCNPISGHATLYWYQQILGQGPKLLIQFQNNGVVDDSQLPKDRFSAERLKGVDSTLKIQPAKLEDSAVYLCASSLNEFGQGPYEQYFGPGTRLTVT.

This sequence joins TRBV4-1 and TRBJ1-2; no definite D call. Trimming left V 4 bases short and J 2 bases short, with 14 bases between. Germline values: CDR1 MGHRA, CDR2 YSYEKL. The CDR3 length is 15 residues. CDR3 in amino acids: CASSPYSQANYGYTF. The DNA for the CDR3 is TGCGCCAGCAGCCCCTACAGTCAGGCCAACTATGGCTACACCTTC.

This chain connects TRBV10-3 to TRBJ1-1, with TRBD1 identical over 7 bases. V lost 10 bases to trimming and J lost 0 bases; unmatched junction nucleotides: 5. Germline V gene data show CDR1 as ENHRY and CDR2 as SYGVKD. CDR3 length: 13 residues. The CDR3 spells CATGQSMNTEAFF. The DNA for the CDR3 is TGTGCCACGGGACAGTCCATGAACACTGAAGCTTTCTTT.

The CDR3 DNA follows: TGTGCCAGCAGTCCCTTCAGGGGGGACCCCAAAGACGATGAGCAGTTCTTC. This encodes CASSPFRGDPKDDEQFF. The rearrangement uses TRBV7-9 and TRBJ2-1; maybe TRBD1 (7 bases). CDR1 and CDR2 from the germline V gene are SEHNR and FQNEAQ (reference sequence). V was clipped by 6 bases and J by 8 bases, with 26 bases between them. This CDR3 region has 17 residues. The full variable domain, its missing parts supplied by reference TRBV7-9 and TRBJ2-1, is DTGVSQNPRHKITKRGQNVTFRCDPISEHNRLYWYRQTLGQGPEFLTYFQNEAQLEKSRLLSDRFSAERPKGSFSTLEIQRTEQGDSAMYLCASSPFRGDPKDDEQFFGPGTRLTVL.

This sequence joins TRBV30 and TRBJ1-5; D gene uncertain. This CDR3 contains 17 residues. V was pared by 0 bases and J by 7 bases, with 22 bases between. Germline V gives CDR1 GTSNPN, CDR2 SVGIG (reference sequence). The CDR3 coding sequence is TGTGCCTGGAGTGTACCAGATCTGGGGAGAGGAAGACAGCCCCAGCATTTT. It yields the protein CAWSVPDLGRGRQPQHF.

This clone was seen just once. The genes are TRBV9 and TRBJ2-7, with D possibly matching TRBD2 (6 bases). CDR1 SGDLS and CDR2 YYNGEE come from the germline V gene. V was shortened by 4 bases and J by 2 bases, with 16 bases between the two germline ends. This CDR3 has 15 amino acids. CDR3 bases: TGTGCCAGCAGCCCCTGGAGGGGAATCACCTACGAGCAGTACTTC. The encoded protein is CASSPWRGITYEQYF.

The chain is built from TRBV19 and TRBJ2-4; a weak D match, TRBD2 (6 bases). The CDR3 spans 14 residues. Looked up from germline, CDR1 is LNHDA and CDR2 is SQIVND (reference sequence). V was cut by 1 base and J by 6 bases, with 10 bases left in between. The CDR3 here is CASSIGWGGNIQYF. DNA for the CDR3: TGTGCCAGTAGTATAGGCTGGGGAGGAAACATTCAGTACTTC.

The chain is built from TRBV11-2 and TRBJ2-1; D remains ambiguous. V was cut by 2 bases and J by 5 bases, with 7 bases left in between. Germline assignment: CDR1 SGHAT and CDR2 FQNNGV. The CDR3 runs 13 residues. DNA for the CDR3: TGTGCCAGCAGCTTACAACGGGACAATGAGCAGTTCTTC. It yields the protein CASSLQRDNEQFF.

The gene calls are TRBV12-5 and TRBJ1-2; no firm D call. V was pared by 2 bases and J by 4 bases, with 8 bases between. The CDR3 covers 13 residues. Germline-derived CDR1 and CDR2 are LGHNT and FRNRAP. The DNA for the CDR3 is TGTGCTAGTGGTTTGTTCTCCTCCTATGGCTACACCTTC. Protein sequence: CASGLFSSYGYTF.

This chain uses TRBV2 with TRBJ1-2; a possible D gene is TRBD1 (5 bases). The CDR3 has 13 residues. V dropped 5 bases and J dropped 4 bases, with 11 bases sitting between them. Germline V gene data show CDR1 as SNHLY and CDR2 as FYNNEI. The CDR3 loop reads CASSRDSFYGYTF. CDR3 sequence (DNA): TGTGCCAGCAGTAGAGACAGTTTCTATGGCTACACCTTC.

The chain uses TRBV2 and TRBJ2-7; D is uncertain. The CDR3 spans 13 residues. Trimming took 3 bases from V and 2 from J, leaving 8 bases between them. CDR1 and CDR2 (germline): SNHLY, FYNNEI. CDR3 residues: CASSEGPPYEQYF. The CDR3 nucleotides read TGTGCCAGCAGTGAGGGCCCACCCTACGAGCAGTACTTC.

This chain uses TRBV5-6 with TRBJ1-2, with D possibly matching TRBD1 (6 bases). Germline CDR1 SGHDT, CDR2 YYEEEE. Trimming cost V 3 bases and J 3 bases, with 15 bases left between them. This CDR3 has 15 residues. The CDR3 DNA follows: TGTGCCAGCAGCTCCACAGGGCCCGAAGACTATGGCTACACCTTC. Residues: CASSSTGPEDYGYTF.